The clone carrying this T cell receptor beta chain has a handful of counts. These data belong to a study of beta chain features in type 1 diabetes. The CDR3 spans 13 residues. Germline V gene lookup returns CDR1 MDHEN and CDR2 SYDVKM. J lost 4 bases, V lost 4 bases, and 2 bases had no gene match. The study reverse transcribed the entire isolated RNA, so it sequenced expressed TCRB transcripts. Libraries were prepared by immunoSEQ multiplex PCR; TCRdb keeps only in-frame clonotypes and omits some of them. Of some 330,000 clones in the sample, 11% are singletons; the top ten hold around 0.015%. The chain has TRBV28 and TRBJ1-2; 8 bases fit TRBD1. Specimen: naive CD4+ T cells from blood. The receptor was isolated from a woman aged 25-40 years in good health. CDR3 in DNA: TGTGCCAGCAGTTCGACAGGGGTCTATGGCTACACCTTC. It translates to CASSSTGVYGYTF.